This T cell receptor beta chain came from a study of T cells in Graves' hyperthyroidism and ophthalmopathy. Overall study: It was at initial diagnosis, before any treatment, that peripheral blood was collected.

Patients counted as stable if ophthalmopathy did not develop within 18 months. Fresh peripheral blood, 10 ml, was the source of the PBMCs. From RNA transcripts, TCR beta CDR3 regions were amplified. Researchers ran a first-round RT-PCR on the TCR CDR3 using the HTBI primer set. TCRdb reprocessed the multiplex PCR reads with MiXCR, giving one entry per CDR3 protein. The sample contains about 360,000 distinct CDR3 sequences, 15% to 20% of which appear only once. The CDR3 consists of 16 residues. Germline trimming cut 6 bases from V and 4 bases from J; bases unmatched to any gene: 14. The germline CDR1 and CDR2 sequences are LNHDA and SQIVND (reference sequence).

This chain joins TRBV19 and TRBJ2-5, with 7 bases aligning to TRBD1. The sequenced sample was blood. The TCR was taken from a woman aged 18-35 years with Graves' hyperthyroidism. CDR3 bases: TGTGCCAGTAGAGCCCTCGAGGGGGCTAGGCGAGAGACCCAGTACTTC. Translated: CASRALEGARRETQYF.